This paragraph covers one T cell receptor (beta chain) sequence. Its antigen is unknown. This record belongs to a study of vaccination and CD4 T cells after COVID-19. Stated treatment: approximately 11-day PBMC culture with coronavirus spike peptide pools or control peptides (ViraFEST assay). Each well held 2 million to 2.5 million PBMCs in IL-2 (about 10 IU/ml) medium with about 9.6 ug/ml peptide pools. Germline CDR1 and CDR2: MNHNS and SASEGT. Trimming stripped 8 bases from V and 1 base from J, with 18 bases between. This CDR3 comprises 16 residues. The Oncomine TCR Beta short-read assay was what sequenced the DNA obtained from cultured CD4+ T cells. TCRdb redid the calling of the PCR reads with MiXCR, one entry per CDR3 protein. Of around 4,500 distinct CDR3 sequences listed, more than 75% are singletons.

Sequencing was performed on CD4+ T cells from blood, cultured in vitro. The TCR sequence derives from a human donor who had recovered from COVID-19. The rearrangement uses TRBV6-1 and TRBJ1-5; tentative D call: TRBD1 (5 bases). The CDR3 loop is CASGSKGGVSNQPQHF. CDR3 bases: TGTGCCAGCGGGTCGAAGGGAGGGGTAAGCAATCAGCCCCAGCATTTT.